This TCR beta chain was identified during a study of OX40 agonist ivuxolimab in advanced cancers. As for the study more broadly: Ivuxolimab, which targeted the costimulatory receptor OX40 (CD134), was an agonistic, fully human IgG2 monoclonal antibody. The dose-escalation cohort was about 83% male with a mean age of approximately 60 years, ranging from roughly 23 to 90. The paper reports the monotherapy dose-escalation portion (N ≈ 50 patients) of the phase I ivuxolimab trial. Three dose-escalation patients achieved partial responses, one with hepatocellular carcinoma and two with cutaneous melanoma. Of the 50 to 55 dose-escalation patients, hepatocellular carcinoma was present in 19, melanoma in roughly 15, renal cell carcinoma in 9 and head and neck cancer in 9. Patients were allowed to have had prior anti-PD-1, anti-PD-L1 or anti-CTLA-4 therapy, and approximately 40% of the dose-escalation patients had previously received checkpoint inhibitors. Intravenous ivuxolimab was administered to patients every 2 weeks at six dose levels: 0.01, 0.1, 0.3, 1.5, 3 and 10 mg/kg. Peripheral TCRbeta sequencing aimed to test whether ivuxolimab altered TCR sequence diversity and caused clonal T-cell expansion.

About this clone itself: No antigen is known for it. Within one base of it there is no much larger clone, and no base qualities were kept.

Genomic DNA was isolated from the sorted cells so that the TCRbeta CDR3 region could be sequenced. TCRbeta CDR3 regions were sequenced using the immunoSEQ Assay. Imported from immuneACCESS, the table was reduced by TCRdb to in-frame sequences with V and J called. These copies leave out some clones; in studies compared against another copy, an unresolved V gene accounts for under half, and the cause of the remainder is not known. A total of 50,000 or so clones appear in this sample, roughly 90% of them only once. The top ten clones comprise roughly a third of the sample. The trial excluded patients who had a history of autoimmune disease or were on systemic immunosuppression. In every dose cohort, peripheral blood was drawn for TCR sequencing at baseline, cycle 4 day 1, and cycle 7 day 1. Samples came from an open-label, multicenter, first-in-human phase I dose-escalation trial of ivuxolimab. Adults with locally advanced or metastatic melanoma, renal cell, hepatocellular, or head and neck squamous cell carcinoma were enrolled in the trial. Before TCR sequencing, CD4+ and CD8+ T cells were separately sorted from peripheral blood.

Results the study describes overall, beyond this receptor: At doses from 0.1 to 3.0 mg/kg, clonal expansion was seen in both CD4+ and CD8+ blood T cells between baseline and week 6. In the 0.1-3.0 mg/kg groups, partial responders were among the patients with the lowest normalized peripheral clonal expansion, particularly in CD8+ T cells. The antigen specificity of the clonally expanded peripheral T cells was not determined. After ivuxolimab, expanded clones were on average more numerous among CD8+ T cells than among CD4+ T cells. Low levels of normalized T-cell clonal expansion were also shown by some nonresponding patients.

Sequences were derived from CD4+ or CD8+ T cells sorted from blood, sampled in a trial of the OX40 agonist ivuxolimab. This TCR derives from an adult with an advanced solid tumor such as melanoma, head and neck, liver or kidney cancer.

CDR3 sequence: CASTPLTGSPHGYTF. The nucleotide sequence reads as follows: TGTGCCAGCACCCCTTTGACAGGGTCTCCCCATGGCTACACCTTC. The chain couples TRBV27 to TRBJ1-2; TRBD1 lines up with 7 middle nucleotides. The germline V gene (reference sequence) sets CDR1 to MNHEY and CDR2 to SMNVEV. From the cysteine up to the phenylalanine, the CDR3 has a length of 15 residues. Just the 45-base CDR3 DNA is kept, in frame starting at base 1. At the junction V is shortened by 7 bases and J by 6 bases; bases outside the gene matches: 14.